This TCR beta chain was observed in a study of cytomegalovirus exposure and HLA in healthy donors (dated by TCRdb to 2016 to 2017). The study in broad terms: An earlier analysis of approximately 590 of the donors reported roughly 270 Gb of sequence data and 117 million unique TCR beta sequences from about 179 million T cells. About 280 gigabases of sequencing data and approximately 91 million unique TCR sequences made up an early release that covered 500 to 650 HLA-typed donors. Among the approximately 430 genotyped donors, around 81% belonged to the genetic ancestry cluster associated with self-reported Caucasian donors. The study was designed to test whether signatures of past pathogen exposure could be identified by cataloging public T cell receptors. The T cell repertoires of several hundred subjects were profiled by immunosequencing and related to cytomegalovirus serostatus. A separate validation cohort of 90 to 150 different subjects was used in addition to the 666-subject first cohort. To predict cytomegalovirus infection status, the study brought together high-throughput TCR immunosequencing, statistical association of individual TCRs with disease status, and machine learning. A later analysis re-examined previously published TCR beta repertoires from more than 650 donors and added high-resolution HLA genotyping to investigate patterns of TCR occurrence. In the later analysis, no new phenotypic data were used to find candidate immune exposures; instead, reliance was placed on TCR beta sequences and their occurrence across donors. To decide whether each TCR beta V gene segment behaved as functional or pseudogenic, an earlier analysis of some 600 of the donors relied on high-throughput TCR beta sequencing. Donor age, sex, ethnicity and CMV serostatus were compiled together with the repertoire data. A later genetic analysis took genome-wide SNP genotypes for 398 of the 666 donors and used that subset as a discovery cohort. All discovery cohort repertoires had been generated using a single sequencing platform. HLA typing included class I and class II loci at four-digit resolution. Typing coverage varied by locus: roughly 629-640 donors for A, B, C, DRB1 and DQB1; roughly 560 for DQA1; more than 600 for DPA1; about 450 for DPB1. Because of strong linkage in the cohort, a handful of DR-DQ haplotypes were treated as single units for association and clustering. Among a few hundred genotyped donors of the cohort, an average of approximately 230,000 unique TCR beta nucleotide sequences were sequenced per donor, roughly 18% of them non-productive.

Library method: the immunoSEQ multiplex PCR assay. A mixture of 60 forward primers for TCR Vbeta segments and 13 reverse primers for TCR Jbeta segments was used in the multiplex PCR. A multiplex PCR assay on genomic DNA amplified the CDR3 region of rearranged TCR beta genes. The Illumina HiSeq System was used to sequence the amplified TCR beta libraries as 87-base-pair reads. Per the original workflow: In a later analysis, roughly 80 million unique TCR beta chains were counted across the 500 to 700 repertoires, and roughly 9.9 million of these chains were shared by at least two donors. Raw reads were error-corrected and collapsed into unique sequences by a nearest-neighbor algorithm in which closely related sequences were merged to remove PCR and sequencing errors. Alignment of CDR3 sequences to IMGT reference sequences was used to assign V, D and J gene segments. For a sequence to be retained, a match of at least six nucleotides to both a V gene segment and a J gene segment was required. Rearrangements were classified as productive when the CDR3 lacked stop codons and remained in frame with V and J, and all other rearrangements were classified as non-productive. CDR3 was defined by IMGT convention, running from the second conserved V-encoded cysteine to the conserved J-encoded phenylalanine. Sequences without an unambiguous match to a single V gene segment were excluded from the earlier analysis of almost 600 of the donors. An earlier analysis of a few hundred of the donors classified V segments as functional when productive rearrangements were above 56.7% and as segregating when the standard deviation between donors was above 5%. A statistical classification framework was developed to diagnose cytomegalovirus status using the catalog of TCR beta chain sequences. A later analysis assigned V and J genes by comparing TCR nucleotide sequences with IMGT/GENE-DB human TR gene sequences. In a later analysis, CDR3 sequences and most-parsimonious VDJ recombination scenarios were assigned using the TCRdist pipeline. In a later analysis, every TCR beta chain was defined by the combination of its CDR3 amino acid sequence and its V-gene family, and reads without a unique V-gene family were dropped. As a way to deal with suspected cross-contamination and a sequencing artifact, a later analysis dropped approximately 570 nucleotide sequences that were highly shared and had low generation probability. In a later analysis, a clonal expansion index for each public chain was calculated from normalized within-repertoire ranks of inferred template counts. In a later analysis, generation probabilities were computed using a VDJ recombination model fitted to out-of-frame rearrangements, and the results were checked against IGoR. In a later analysis, TCR-TCR, TCR-HLA and TCR-CMV co-occurrence was scored with hypergeometric tests, and a repertoire-size bias correction was applied to TCR pairs. In a later analysis, false discovery rates were estimated by permuting HLA or CMV assignments 20 times. A later analysis grouped co-occurring TCRs with DBSCAN, adding TCRdist sequence similarity when clustering within HLA-allele-positive subsets. For co-occurrence clustering, repertoires with fewer than 30,000 or more than 120,000 public chains were excluded, along with a handful of repertoires with anomalous nucleotide sharing. The source is immuneACCESS, and TCRdb retained only in-frame sequences with V and J called. Part of the clones is not carried over; for the studies checked, unresolved V genes explain less than half of this, and the remainder is unexplained. Clonal size and the V and J genes are those of that table, whereas D and trimming came from the DNA. The sample table records a few hundred thousand clones; about 87% of these occur just once. In total, the top ten clones hold approximately 2% of the sample.

The cohort was made up of 650 to 700 healthy bone marrow donors. Cohort members were all nominally healthy when sampled, although unrecorded immune exposures were likely present. The donor was CMV seronegative and was included in the group of 352 seronegative cohort members. Each donor provided a peripheral blood sample, and peripheral blood mononuclear cells were used for TCR beta sequencing. The Qiagen DNeasy Blood Extraction Kit was used to extract genomic DNA from the blood cell samples. For this clone: Its antigen is not yet known. No clone much larger than this one lies a single base away; base qualities are absent.

Broader findings and caveats from the paper: The study listed approximately 160 TCR beta chains as associated with cytomegalovirus. The 87-base-pair reads could not distinguish some IMGT-functional V segments, including TRBV6-2 and TRBV6-3, so those segments were excluded. The authors suggested that the approach could potentially be generalized to other disease states and immunological phenotypes. Roughly uniform sequencing depth across donors was assumed in presence/absence analyses, although this assumption may not hold. According to a later genetic analysis, donors in an Asian-associated ancestry cluster had fewer N-insertions in productive TCRs than the roughly 700-donor mean. Over 15 rarely observed V segments, including chromosome 9 orphons, were excluded from the earlier analysis of some 590 of the donors because counts were too low. A further reported finding was that TCR beta sequences accurately predicted the HLA-A and HLA-B alleles for most subjects in the first cohort. A group of highly shared sequence variants was considered likely to be a technical artifact of the sequencing pipeline. A few of the identified cytomegalovirus-associated TCR beta chains were confirmed in vitro to be specific for cytomegalovirus antigens. Assigning TCR associations to individual alleles was difficult when HLA alleles, especially DR and DQ, strongly co-occurred. In a later analysis, some 17,000 TCR beta sequences were associated with specific HLA alleles at a false discovery rate of 0.05. The only immune exposure information available for the cohort was CMV serostatus. Compared with equally common non-associated chains, HLA-associated TCR beta chains in a later analysis were more clonally expanded and had lower generation probabilities. Only TCR beta chains were sequenced in this cohort, and the absence of alpha or paired-chain data limited detectable features. A later analysis found that most CMV-associated TCR beta chains appeared HLA-restricted, with HLA associations seemingly driven largely by CMV exposure. In a later analysis, the rate of TCR association differed among HLA loci, with DRB1 alleles having the most associated TCRs and HLA-C alleles having the fewest. Across donors, most TCR sequences were observed very rarely, whereas some public TCRs were present in many individuals. In both the original and validation cohorts, the classifier was reported to diagnose cytomegalovirus status with high specificity and sensitivity. Because HLA typing was missing for some donors at each locus, association tests included only the typed subset. Linkage disequilibrium might explain the correlated functional status among segregating V segments, but an unknown experimental factor could not be ruled out. In a later analysis, several top co-occurrence clusters were reported to appear linked to parvovirus B19, influenza, CMV and Epstein-Barr virus. An earlier analysis of 587 of the donors showed that most TCR beta V segments appeared in productive rearrangements either about 90% or about 30% of the time, which broadly matched IMGT annotations. A later genetic analysis associated a missense DCLRE1C variant with V-gene and J-gene trimming of TCR beta chains, and an independent cohort replicated the association.

The CDR3 runs 17 residues from the cysteine to the phenylalanine. This entry keeps only the CDR3 DNA: 51 bases, framed from base 1. V is pared back by 4 bases and J by 0 bases, with 17 bases lying between the germline termini. Reading the germline V gene gives CDR1 MNHNS and CDR2 SASEGT. The TCR was taken from a woman between 18 and 30 years old in good health and CMV-seronegative. The chain joins TRBV6-1 to TRBJ2-3, with TRBD1 tentatively as D gene (5 bases match). The sample comprised PBMCs. The DNA is TGTGCCAGCAGTGCCTCCGGTCGACAGACTAGCACAGATACGCAGTATTTT. It is translated as CASSASGRQTSTDTQYF.